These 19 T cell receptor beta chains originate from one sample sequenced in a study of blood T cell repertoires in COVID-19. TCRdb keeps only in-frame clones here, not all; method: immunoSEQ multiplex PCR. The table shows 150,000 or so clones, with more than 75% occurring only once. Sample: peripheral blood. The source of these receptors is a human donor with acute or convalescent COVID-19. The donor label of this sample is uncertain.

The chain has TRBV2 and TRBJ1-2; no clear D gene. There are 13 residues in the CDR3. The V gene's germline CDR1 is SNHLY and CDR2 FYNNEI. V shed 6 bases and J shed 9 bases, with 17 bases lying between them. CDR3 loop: CASSPDLSVSYTF. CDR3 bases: TGTGCCAGCAGCCCCGACTTGTCCGTTAGCTACACCTTC.

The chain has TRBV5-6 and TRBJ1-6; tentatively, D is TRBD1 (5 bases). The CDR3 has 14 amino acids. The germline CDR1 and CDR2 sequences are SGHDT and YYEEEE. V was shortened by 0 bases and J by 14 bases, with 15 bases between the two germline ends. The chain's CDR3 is CASSLDRSNRALHF. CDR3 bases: TGTGCCAGCAGCTTGGACAGGTCTAATAGGGCCCTCCACTTT.

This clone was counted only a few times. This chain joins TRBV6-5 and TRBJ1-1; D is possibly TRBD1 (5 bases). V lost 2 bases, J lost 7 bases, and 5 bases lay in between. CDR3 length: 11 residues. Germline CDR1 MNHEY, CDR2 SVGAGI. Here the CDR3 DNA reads TGTGCCAGCAGTTACAGGGGTGAAGCTTTCTTT. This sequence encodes CASSYRGEAFF.

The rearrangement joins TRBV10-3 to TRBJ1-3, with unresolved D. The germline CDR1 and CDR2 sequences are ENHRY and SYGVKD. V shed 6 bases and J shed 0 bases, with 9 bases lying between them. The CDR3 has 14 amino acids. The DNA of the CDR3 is TGTGCCATCAGCCCAGGTCACTCTGGAAACACCATATATTTT. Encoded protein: CAISPGHSGNTIYF.

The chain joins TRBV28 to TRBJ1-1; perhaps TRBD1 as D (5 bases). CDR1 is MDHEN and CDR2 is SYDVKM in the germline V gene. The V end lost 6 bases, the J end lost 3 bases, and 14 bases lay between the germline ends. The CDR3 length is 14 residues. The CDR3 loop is CASRSRAMDTEAFF. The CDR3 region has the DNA TGTGCCAGCAGATCCAGGGCAATGGACACTGAAGCTTTCTTT.

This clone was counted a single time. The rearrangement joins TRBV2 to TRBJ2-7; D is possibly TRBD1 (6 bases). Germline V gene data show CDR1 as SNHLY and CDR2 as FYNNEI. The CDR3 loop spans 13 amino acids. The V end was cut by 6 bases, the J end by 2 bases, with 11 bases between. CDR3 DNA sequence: TGTGCCAGCAGGGAGACAGGTCCCTACGAGCAGTACTTC. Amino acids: CASRETGPYEQYF.

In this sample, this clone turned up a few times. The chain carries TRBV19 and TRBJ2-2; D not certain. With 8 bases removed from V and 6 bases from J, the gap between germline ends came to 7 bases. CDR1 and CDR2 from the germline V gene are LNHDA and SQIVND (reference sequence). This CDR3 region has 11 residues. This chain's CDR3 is CASRFAGELFF. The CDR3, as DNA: TGTGCCAGTCGTTTCGCCGGGGAGCTGTTTTTT.

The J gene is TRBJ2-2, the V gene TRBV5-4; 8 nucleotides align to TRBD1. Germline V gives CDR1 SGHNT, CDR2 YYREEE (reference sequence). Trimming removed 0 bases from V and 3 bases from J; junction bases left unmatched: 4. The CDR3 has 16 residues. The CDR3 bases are TGTGCCAGCAGCTTGGGGACAGGGTTACACACCGGGGAGCTGTTTTTT. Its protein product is CASSLGTGLHTGELFF.

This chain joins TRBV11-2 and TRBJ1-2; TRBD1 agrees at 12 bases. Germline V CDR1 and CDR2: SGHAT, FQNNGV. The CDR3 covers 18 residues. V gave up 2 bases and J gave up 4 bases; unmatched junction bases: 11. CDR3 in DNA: TGTGCCAGCAGCTTACCCCCCCCGGGACAGGGGGCTAGCTATGGCTACACCTTC. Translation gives CASSLPPPGQGASYGYTF.

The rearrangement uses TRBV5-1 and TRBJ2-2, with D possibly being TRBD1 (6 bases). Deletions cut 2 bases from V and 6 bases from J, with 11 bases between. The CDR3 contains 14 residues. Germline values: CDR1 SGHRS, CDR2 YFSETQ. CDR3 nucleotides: TGCGCCAGCAGCTTCGCAGGGGCCCCCGGGGAGCTGTTTTTT. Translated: CASSFAGAPGELFF.

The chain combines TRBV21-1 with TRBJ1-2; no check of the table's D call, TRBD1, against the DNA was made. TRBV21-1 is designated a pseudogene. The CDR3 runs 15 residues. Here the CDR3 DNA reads TGTGCCAGCAGCCGGAGGGGACAGGGGGACTATGGCTACACCTTC. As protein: CASSRRGQGDYGYTF.

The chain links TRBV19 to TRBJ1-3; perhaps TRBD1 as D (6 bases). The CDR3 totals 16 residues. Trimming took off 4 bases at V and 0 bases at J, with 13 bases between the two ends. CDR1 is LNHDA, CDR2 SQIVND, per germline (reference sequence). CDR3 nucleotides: TGTGCCAGTAGTACCTTCACAGGGAGCTCTGGAAACACCATATATTTT. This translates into CASSTFTGSSGNTIYF.

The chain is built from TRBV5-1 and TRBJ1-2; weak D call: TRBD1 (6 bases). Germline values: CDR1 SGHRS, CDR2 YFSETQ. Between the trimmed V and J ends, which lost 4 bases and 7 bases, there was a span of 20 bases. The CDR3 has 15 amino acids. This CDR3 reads CASSLGQSREGGYTF. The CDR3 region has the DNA TGCGCCAGCAGCCTAGGACAGAGCCGCGAGGGTGGCTACACCTTC.

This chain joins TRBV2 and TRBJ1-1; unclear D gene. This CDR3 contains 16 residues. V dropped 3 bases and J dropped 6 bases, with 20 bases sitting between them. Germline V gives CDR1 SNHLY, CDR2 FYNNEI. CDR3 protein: CASSDFVVGLKPEAFF. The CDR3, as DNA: TGTGCCAGCAGTGATTTCGTGGTCGGACTTAAACCTGAAGCTTTCTTT.

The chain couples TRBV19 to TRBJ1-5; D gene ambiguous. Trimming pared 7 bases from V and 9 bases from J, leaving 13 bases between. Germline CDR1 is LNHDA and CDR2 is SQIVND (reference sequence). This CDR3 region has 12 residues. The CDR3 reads CASTPPGGPQHF. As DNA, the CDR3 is TGTGCCAGTACCCCCCCGGGAGGGCCCCAGCATTTT.

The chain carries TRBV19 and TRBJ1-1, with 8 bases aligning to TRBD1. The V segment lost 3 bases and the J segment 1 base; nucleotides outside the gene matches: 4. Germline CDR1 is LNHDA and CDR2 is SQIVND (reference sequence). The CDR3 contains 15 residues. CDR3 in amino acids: CASSMTGTGNTEAFF. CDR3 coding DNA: TGTGCCAGTAGTATGACCGGGACAGGGAACACTGAAGCTTTCTTT. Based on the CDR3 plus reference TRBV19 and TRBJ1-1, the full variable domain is DGGITQSPKYLFRKEGQNVTLSCEQNLNHDAMYWYRQDPGQGLRLIYYSQIVNDFQKGDIAEGYSVSREKKESFPLTVTSAQKNPTAFYLCASSMTGTGNTEAFFGQGTRLTVV.

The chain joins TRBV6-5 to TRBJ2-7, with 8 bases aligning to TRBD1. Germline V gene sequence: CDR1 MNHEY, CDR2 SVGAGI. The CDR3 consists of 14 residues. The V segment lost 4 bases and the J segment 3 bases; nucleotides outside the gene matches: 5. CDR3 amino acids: CASSSPGQVYEQYF. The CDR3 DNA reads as TGTGCCAGCAGTTCCCCGGGACAGGTCTACGAGCAGTACTTC.

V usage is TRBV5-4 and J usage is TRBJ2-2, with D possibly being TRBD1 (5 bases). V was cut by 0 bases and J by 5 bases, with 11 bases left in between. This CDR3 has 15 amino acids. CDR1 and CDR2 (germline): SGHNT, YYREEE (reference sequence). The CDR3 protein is CASSLGGAETGELFF. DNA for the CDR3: TGTGCCAGCAGCTTGGGTGGGGCCGAAACCGGGGAGCTGTTTTTT.

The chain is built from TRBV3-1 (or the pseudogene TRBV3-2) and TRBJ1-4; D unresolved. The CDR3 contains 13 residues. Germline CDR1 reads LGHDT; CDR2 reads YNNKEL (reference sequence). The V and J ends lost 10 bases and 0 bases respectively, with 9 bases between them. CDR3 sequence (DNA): TGTGCCACCGGACTCGCAACTAATGAAAAACTGTTTTTT. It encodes CATGLATNEKLFF.